This record concerns one T cell receptor beta chain sequence. The sample originates from a study of blood T cell repertoires in COVID-19. Across the study: Sources were T cells, B-cell-depleted T cells, or PBMCs; the material itself was cDNA or gDNA.

The CDR3 is 14 residues long. CDR1 is SGHNT and CDR2 is YYREEE in the germline V gene (reference sequence). V trimming: 9 bases; J trimming: 2 bases; junction bases outside the gene matches: 7. Generated by immunoSEQ multiplex PCR, the TCRdb table keeps only in-frame clones and is missing some. This table has 330,000 or so clones, over 75% appearing once. Residents of about two dozen US areas, aged about 18 to 89 years, made up the participants. The sequence came from a man in his forties in a cohort exposed to, infected with or recovered from COVID-19 (not recorded which). The specimen sequenced was PBMCs or T cells enriched from blood (not recorded which). The chain carries TRBV5-4 and TRBJ2-3, with TRBD2 matching over 9 bases. The CDR3 reads CATAAGGHTDTQYF. CDR3 DNA: TGTGCCACCGCAGCGGGAGGCCACACAGATACGCAGTATTTT. The variable domain in full, with the rest retrieved from reference TRBV5-4 and TRBJ2-3, is ETGVTQSPTHLIKTRGQQVTLRCSSQSGHNTVSWYQQALGQGPQFIFQYYREEENGRGNFPPRFSGLQFPNYSSELNVNALELDDSALYLCATAAGGHTDTQYFGPGTRLTVL.